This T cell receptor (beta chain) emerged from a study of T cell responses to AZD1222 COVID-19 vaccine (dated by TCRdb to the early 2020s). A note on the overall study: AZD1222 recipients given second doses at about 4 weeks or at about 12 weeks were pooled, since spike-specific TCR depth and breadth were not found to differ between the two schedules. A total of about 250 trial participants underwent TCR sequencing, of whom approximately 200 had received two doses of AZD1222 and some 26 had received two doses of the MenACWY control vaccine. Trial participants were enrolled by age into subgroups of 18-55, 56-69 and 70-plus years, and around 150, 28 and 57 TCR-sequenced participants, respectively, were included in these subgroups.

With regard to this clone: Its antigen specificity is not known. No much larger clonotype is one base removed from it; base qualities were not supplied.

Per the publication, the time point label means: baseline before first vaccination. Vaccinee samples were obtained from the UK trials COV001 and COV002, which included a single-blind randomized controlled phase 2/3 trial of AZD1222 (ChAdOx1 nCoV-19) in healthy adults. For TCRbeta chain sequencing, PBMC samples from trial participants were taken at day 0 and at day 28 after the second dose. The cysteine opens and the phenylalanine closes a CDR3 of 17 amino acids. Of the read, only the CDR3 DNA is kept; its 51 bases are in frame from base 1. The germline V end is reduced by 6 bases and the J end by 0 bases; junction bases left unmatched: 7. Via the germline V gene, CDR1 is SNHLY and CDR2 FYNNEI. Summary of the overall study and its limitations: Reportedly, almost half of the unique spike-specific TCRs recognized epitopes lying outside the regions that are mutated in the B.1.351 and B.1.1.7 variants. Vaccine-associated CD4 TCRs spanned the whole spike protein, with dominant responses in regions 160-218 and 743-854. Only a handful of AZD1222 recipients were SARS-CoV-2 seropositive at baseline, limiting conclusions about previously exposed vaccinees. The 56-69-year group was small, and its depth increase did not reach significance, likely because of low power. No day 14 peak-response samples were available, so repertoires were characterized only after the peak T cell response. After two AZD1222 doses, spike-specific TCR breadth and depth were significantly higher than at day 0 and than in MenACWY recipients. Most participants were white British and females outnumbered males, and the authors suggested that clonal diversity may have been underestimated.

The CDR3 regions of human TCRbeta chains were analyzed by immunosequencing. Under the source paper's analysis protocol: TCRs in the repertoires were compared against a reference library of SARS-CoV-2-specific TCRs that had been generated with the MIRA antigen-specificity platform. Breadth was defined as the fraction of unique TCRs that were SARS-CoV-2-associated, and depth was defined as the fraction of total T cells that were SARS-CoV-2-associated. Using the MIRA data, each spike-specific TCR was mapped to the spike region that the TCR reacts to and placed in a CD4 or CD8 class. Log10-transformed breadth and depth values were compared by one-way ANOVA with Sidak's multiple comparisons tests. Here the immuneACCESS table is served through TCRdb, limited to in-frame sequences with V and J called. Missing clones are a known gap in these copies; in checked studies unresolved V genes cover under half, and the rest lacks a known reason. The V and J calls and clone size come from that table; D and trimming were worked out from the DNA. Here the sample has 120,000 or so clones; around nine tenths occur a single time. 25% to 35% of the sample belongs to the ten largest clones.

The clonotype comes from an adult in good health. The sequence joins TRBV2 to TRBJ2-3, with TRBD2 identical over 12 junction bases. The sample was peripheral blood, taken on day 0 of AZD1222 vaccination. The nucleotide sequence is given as TGTGCCAGCAGCGAACTAGGGACTAGCGGGAGCACAGATACGCAGTATTTT. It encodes CASSELGTSGSTDTQYF. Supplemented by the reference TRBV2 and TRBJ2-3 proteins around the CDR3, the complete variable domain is EPEVTQTPSHQVTQMGQEVILRCVPISNHLYFYWYRQILGQKVEFLVSFYNNEISEKSEIFDDQFSVERPDGSNFTLKIRSTKLEDSAMYFCASSELGTSGSTDTQYFGPGTRLTVL.